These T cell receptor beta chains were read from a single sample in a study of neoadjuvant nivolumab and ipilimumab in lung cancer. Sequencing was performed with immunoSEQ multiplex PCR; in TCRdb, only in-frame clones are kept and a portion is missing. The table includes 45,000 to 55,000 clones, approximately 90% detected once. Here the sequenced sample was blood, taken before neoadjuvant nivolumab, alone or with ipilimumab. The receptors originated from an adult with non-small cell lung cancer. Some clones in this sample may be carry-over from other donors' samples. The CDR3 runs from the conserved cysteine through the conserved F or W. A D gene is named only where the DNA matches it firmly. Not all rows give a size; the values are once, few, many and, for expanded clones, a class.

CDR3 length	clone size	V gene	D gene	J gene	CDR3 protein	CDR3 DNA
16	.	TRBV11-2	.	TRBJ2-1	CASSLAPSGSYNEQFF	TGTGCCAGCAGCTTAGCCCCTAGTGGCTCCTACAATGAGCAGTTCTTC
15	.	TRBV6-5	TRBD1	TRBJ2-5	CASSRTGVLGETQYF	TGTGCCAGCAGTAGAACAGGGGTACTTGGAGAGACCCAGTACTTC
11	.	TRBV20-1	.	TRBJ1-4	CSATGEGKLFF	TGCAGTGCCACCGGGGAGGGGAAACTGTTTTTT
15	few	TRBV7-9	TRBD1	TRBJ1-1	CASSFGTGADTEAFF	TGTGCCAGCAGCTTCGGAACAGGGGCAGACACTGAAGCTTTCTTT
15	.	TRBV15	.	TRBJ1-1	CATSGYEAVNTEAFF	TGTGCCACCAGCGGTTATGAGGCCGTGAACACTGAAGCTTTCTTT
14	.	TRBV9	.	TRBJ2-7	CASSTGTGSGEQYF	TGTGCCAGCAGCACAGGGACTGGGAGTGGGGAGCAGTACTTC
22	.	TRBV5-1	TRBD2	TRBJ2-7	CASSSRIPRRGLAGGPFHEQYF	TGCGCCAGCAGCTCCCGAATCCCTCGACGCGGACTAGCGGGAGGCCCGTTCCACGAGCAGTACTTC
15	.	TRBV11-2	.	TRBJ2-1	CASSPTGASYNEQFF	TGTGCCAGCAGCCCCACGGGCGCCTCCTACAATGAGCAGTTCTTC
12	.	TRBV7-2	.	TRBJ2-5	CATPREVETQYF	TGTGCCACCCCTAGGGAGGTCGAGACCCAGTACTTC
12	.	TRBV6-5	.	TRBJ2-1	CASSPPDGEQFF	TGTGCCAGCAGCCCCCCCGACGGTGAGCAGTTCTTC
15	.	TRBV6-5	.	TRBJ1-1	CASSYSGTLNTEAFF	TGTGCCAGCAGTTACTCAGGAACACTGAACACTGAAGCTTTCTTT
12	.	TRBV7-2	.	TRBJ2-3	CASSLPPDTQYF	TGTGCCAGCAGCTTGCCGCCAGATACGCAGTATTTT
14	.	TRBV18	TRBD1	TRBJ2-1	CASSPPVDRVLQFF	TGTGCCAGCTCACCACCGGTGGACAGGGTTTTGCAGTTCTTC
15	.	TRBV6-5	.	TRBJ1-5	CATSPESHSNQPQHF	TGTGCCACCTCACCGGAGTCCCATAGCAATCAGCCCCAGCATTTT
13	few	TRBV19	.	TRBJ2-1	CASSSGFDAEQFF	TGTGCCAGTAGTTCAGGGTTCGACGCTGAGCAGTTCTTC
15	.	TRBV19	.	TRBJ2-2	CASSYGLFNTGELFF	TGTGCCAGTAGTTACGGTCTATTTAACACCGGGGAGCTGTTTTTT
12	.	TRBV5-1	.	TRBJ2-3	CASSLDRDTQYF	TGCGCCAGCAGCTTGGACAGAGATACGCAGTATTTT
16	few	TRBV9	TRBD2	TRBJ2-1	CASSALTSAIYNEQFF	TGTGCCAGCAGCGCCCTGACTAGCGCGATTTACAATGAGCAGTTCTTC
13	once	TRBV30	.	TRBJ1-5	CAWSIEGDQPQHF	TGTGCCTGGAGTATTGAGGGAGATCAGCCCCAGCATTTT
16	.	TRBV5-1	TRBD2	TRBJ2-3	CASSPLAGGQSDTQYF	TGCGCCAGCAGCCCTCTAGCGGGTGGGCAGTCAGATACGCAGTATTTT
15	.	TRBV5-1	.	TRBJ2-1	CASSLTGAVQNEQFF	TGCGCCAGCAGCCTTACCGGGGCGGTACAGAATGAGCAGTTCTTC
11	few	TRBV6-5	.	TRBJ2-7	CASSRGGLLYF	TGTGCCAGCAGCCGCGGAGGGCTGCTGTACTTC
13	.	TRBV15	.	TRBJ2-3	CATSRPRTGTQYF	TGTGCCACCAGCAGACCCCGGACTGGGACGCAGTATTTT
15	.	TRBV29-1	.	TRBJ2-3	CSARVGGSRTDTQYF	TGCAGCGCCCGTGTTGGGGGGTCGCGCACAGATACGCAGTATTTT
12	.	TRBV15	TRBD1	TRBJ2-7	CATSIDRGEQYF	TGTGCCACCTCAATCGACAGGGGCGAGCAGTACTTC
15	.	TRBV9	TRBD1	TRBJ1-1	CASSPSGTGGTKAFF	TGTGCCAGCAGCCCTTCCGGGACAGGGGGGACTAAAGCTTTCTTT
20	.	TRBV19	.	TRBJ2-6	CASSIDRSGTAGAGANVLTF	TGTGCCAGTAGTATAGATCGCTCCGGGACCGCCGGGGCTGGGGCCAACGTCCTGACTTTC
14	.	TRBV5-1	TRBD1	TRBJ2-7	CASSFGNTGGEQYF	TGCGCCAGCAGCTTTGGGAATACAGGGGGCGAGCAGTACTTC
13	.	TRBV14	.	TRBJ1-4	CASSNGLNEKLFF	TGTGCCAGCAGCAACGGATTAAATGAAAAACTGTTTTTT
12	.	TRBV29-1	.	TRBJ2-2	CSVAKGPGELFF	TGCAGCGTTGCAAAAGGGCCCGGGGAGCTGTTTTTT
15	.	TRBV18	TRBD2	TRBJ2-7	CASSPPGLAGGEQYF	TGTGCCAGCTCACCTCCGGGACTAGCGGGAGGCGAGCAGTACTTC
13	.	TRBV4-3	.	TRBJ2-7	CASSQDIRYEQYF	TGCGCCAGCAGCCAAGATATTCGGTACGAGCAGTACTTC
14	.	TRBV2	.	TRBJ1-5	CASRPTGNNQPQHF	TGTGCCAGCAGACCCACAGGGAACAATCAGCCCCAGCATTTT
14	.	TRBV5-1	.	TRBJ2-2	CASSTGDWAGELFF	TGCGCCAGCAGCACCGGAGACTGGGCCGGGGAGCTGTTTTTT
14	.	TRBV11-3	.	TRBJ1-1	CASSLGGLNTEAFF	TGTGCCAGCAGCTTAGGGGGATTGAACACTGAAGCTTTCTTT
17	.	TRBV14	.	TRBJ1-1	CASSQDLVGPWSTEAFF	TGTGCCAGCAGCCAAGATCTGGTGGGGCCTTGGTCCACTGAAGCTTTCTTT
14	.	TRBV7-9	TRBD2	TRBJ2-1	CASSGLAGYNEQFF	TGTGCCAGCAGCGGACTAGCGGGGTACAATGAGCAGTTCTTC
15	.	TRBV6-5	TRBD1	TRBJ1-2	CASSYSGGDNYGYTF	TGTGCCAGCAGTTACTCAGGGGGCGATAACTATGGCTACACCTTC
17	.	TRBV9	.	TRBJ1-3	CASSPRGGLFSGNTIYF	TGTGCCAGCAGCCCCCGTGGGGGCCTCTTCTCTGGAAACACCATATATTTT
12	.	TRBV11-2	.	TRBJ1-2	CASSLDSYGYTF	TGTGCCAGCAGCTTAGACTCATATGGCTACACCTTC
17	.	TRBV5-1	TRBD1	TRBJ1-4	CASSRSFPGTGNEKLFF	TGCGCCAGCAGCAGATCATTTCCCGGGACAGGCAATGAAAAACTGTTTTTT
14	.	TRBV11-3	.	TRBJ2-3	CAILIEEPADTQYF	TGTGCCATCTTAATTGAGGAGCCGGCAGATACGCAGTATTTT
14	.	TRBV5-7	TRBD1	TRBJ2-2	CASSSTGYTGELFF	TGTGCCAGCAGCTCGACAGGGTACACCGGGGAGCTGTTTTTT
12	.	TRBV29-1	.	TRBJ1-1	CSVEPGRTEAFF	TGCAGCGTTGAGCCAGGGAGGACTGAAGCTTTCTTT
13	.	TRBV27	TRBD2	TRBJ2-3	CASNQRGGATQYF	TGTGCCAGCAACCAGCGGGGGGGGGCTACGCAGTATTTT
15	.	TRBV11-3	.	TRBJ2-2	CASRTGALNTGELFF	TGTGCCAGCAGGACCGGAGCACTGAACACCGGGGAGCTGTTTTTT
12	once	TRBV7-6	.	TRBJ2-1	CASNQGYNEQFF	TGTGCCAGCAACCAGGGGTACAATGAGCAGTTCTTC
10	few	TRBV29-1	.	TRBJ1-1	CSVGGTEAFF	TGCAGCGTTGGTGGTACTGAAGCTTTCTTT
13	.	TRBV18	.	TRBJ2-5	CASSPGGLGTQYF	TGTGCCAGCTCACCAGGGGGCCTAGGGACCCAGTACTTC
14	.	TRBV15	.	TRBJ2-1	CATSLGSSYNEQFF	TGTGCCACCAGCTTGGGATCCTCCTACAATGAGCAGTTCTTC